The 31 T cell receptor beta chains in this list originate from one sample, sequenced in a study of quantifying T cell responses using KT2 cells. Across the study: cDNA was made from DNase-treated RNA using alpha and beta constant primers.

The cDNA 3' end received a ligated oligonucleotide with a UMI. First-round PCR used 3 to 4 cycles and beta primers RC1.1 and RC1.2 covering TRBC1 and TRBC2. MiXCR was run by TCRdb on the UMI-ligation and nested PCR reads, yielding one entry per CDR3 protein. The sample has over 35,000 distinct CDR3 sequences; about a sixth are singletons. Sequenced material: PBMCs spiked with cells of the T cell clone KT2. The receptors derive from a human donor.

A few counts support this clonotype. CDR3 sequence reads: CASSLGRDRGKQFF. As DNA, the CDR3 is TGTGCCAGTAGCTTGGGTAGGGACAGGGGGAAACAGTTCTTC. The chain employs TRBV19 and TRBJ2-1, with 11 bases matching TRBD1. The V gene end was trimmed by 6 bases and the J gene end by 13 bases; junction bases not matched to a gene: 11. The CDR3 is 14 residues long. Per the germline V gene, CDR1 is LNHDA and CDR2 is SQIVND (reference sequence).

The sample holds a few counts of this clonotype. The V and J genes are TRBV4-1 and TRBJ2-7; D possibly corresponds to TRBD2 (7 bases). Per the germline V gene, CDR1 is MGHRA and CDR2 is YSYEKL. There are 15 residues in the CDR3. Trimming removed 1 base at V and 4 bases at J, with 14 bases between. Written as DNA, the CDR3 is TGCGCCAGCAGCCAAGGGGGGGGGGCGTCTTACGAGCAGTACTTC. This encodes CASSQGGGASYEQYF.

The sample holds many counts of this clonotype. For the CDR3, the DNA is TGCGCCAGCAGCTTGGGGGTCAAGACTGAAGCTTTCTTT. It codes for CASSLGVKTEAFF. V and J are TRBV5-1 and TRBJ1-1; D call uncertain. Per germline, CDR1 SGHRS and CDR2 YFSETQ. This CDR3 region has 13 residues. V was trimmed by 0 bases and J by 5 bases, leaving 8 bases between them. Supplemented by reference TRBV5-1 and TRBJ1-1, the full variable domain reads KAGVTQTPRYLIKTRGQQVTLSCSPISGHRSVSWYQQTPGQGLQFLFEYFSETQRNKGNFPGRFSGRQFSNSRSEMNVSTLELGDSALYLCASSLGVKTEAFFGQGTRLTVV.

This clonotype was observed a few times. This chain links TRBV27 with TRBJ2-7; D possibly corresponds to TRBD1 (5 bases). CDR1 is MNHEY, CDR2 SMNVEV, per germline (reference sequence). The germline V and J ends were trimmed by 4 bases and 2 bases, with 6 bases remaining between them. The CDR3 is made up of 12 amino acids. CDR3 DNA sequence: TGTGCCAGCAGTTCAGGGCCCTACGAGCAGTACTTC. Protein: CASSSGPYEQYF.

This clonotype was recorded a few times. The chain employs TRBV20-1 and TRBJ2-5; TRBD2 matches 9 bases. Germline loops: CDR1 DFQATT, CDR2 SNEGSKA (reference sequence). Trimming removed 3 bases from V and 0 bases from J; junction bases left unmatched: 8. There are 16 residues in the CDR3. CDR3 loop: CSARGALAGNQETQYF. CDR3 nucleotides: TGCAGTGCTAGGGGCGCCCTAGCGGGGAACCAAGAGACCCAGTACTTC.

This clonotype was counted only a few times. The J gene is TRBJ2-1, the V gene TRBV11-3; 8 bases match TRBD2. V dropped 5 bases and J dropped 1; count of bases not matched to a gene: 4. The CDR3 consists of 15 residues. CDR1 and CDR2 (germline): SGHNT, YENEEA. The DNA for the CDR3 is TGTGCCAGCAGCAGCGGGAGAGGGTCCTACAATGAGCAGTTCTTC. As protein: CASSSGRGSYNEQFF.

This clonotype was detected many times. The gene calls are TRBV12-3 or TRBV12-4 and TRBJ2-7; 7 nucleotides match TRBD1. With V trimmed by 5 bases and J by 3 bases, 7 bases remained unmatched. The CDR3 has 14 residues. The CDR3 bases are TGTGCCAGCAGTAACCCGGGACAGCGCTACGAGCAGTACTTC. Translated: CASSNPGQRYEQYF.

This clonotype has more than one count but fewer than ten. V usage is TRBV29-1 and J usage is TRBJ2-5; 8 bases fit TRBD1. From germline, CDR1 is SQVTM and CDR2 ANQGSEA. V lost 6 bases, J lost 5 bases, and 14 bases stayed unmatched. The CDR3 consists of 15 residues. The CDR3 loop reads CSVKAPDREWETQYF. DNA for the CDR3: TGCAGCGTCAAAGCCCCGGACAGGGAATGGGAGACCCAGTACTTC.

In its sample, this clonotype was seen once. CDR3 residues: CASSPGTTDTQYF. CDR3 nucleotide sequence: TGTGCCAGCAGCCCCGGAACCACAGATACGCAGTATTTT. The chain employs TRBV7-8 and TRBJ2-3; unclear D gene. Trimming removed 5 bases at V and 2 bases at J, with 8 bases between. CDR1 SGHVS and CDR2 FQNEAQ come from the germline V gene. The CDR3 length is 13 residues.

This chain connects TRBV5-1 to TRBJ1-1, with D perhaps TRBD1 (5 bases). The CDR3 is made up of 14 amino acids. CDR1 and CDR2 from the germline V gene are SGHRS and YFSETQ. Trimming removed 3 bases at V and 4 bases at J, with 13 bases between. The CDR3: CASSWRGESTEAFF. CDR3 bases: TGCGCCAGCAGCTGGAGGGGTGAGAGCACTGAAGCTTTCTTT.

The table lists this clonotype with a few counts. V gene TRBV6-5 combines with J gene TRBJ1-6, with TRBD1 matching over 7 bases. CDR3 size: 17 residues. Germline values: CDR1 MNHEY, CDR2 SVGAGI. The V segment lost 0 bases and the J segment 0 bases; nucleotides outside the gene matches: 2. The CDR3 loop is CASSYSGQSSYNSPLHF. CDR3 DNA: TGTGCCAGCAGTTACTCGGGACAGAGCTCCTATAATTCACCCCTCCACTTT.

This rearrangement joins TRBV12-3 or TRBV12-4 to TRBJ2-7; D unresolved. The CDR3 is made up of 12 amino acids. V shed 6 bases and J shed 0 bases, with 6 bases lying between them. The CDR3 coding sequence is TGTGCCAGCAGCTCCTACTCCTACGAGCAGTACTTC. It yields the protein CASSSYSYEQYF.

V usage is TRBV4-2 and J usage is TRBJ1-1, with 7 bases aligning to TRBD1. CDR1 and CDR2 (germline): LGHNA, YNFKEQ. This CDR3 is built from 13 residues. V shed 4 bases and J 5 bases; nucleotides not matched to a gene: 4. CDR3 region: CASSRQGDTEAFF. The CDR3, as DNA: TGTGCCAGCAGCCGCCAGGGGGATACTGAAGCTTTCTTT.

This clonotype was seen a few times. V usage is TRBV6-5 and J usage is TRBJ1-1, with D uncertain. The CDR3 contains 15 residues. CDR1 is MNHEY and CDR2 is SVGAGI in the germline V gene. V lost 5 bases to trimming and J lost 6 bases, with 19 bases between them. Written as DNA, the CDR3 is TGTGCCAGCAGTCCCCGAGGCAGAAGGCTGGCTGAAGCTTTCTTT. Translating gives CASSPRGRRLAEAFF.

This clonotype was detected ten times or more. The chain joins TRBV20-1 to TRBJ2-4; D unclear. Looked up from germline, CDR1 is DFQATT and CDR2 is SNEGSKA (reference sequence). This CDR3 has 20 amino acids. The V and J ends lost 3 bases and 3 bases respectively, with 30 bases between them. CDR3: CSARAMVPISPEFDKNIQYF. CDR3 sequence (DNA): TGCAGTGCTAGGGCGATGGTCCCGATCTCCCCCGAATTCGACAAAAACATTCAGTACTTC.

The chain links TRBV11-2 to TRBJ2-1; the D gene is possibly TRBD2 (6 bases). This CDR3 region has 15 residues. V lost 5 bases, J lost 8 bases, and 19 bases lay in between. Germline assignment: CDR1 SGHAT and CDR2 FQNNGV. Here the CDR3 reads CASSPGRGIGYEQFF. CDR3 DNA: TGTGCCAGCAGCCCAGGTCGGGGGATTGGGTATGAGCAGTTCTTC.

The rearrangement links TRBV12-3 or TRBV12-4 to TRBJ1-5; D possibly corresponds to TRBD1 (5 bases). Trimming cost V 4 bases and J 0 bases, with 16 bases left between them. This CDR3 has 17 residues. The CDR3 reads CASSSKRGYYSNQPQHF. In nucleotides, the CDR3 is TGTGCCAGCAGTTCCAAGCGGGGCTATTATAGCAATCAGCCCCAGCATTTT.

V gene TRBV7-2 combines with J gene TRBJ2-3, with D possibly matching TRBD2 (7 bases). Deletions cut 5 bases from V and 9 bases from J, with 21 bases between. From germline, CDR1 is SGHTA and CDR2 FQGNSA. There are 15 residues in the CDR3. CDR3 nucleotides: TGTGCCAGCAGCACATGGGGGGGCATCCGGGTGACGCAGTATTTT. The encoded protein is CASSTWGGIRVTQYF. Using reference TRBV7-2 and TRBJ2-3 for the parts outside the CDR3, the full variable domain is GAGVSQSPSNKVTEKGKDVELRCDPISGHTALYWYRQSLGQGLEFLIYFQGNSAPDKSGLPSDRFSAERTGGSVSTLTIQRTQQEDSAVYLCASSTWGGIRVTQYFGPGTRLTVL.

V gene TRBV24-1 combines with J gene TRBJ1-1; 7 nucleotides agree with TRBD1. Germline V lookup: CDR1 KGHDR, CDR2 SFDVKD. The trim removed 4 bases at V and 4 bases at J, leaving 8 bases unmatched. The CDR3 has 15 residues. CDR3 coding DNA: TGTGCCACCAGTGACACGACAGGGTCGGGCACTGAAGCTTTCTTT. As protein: CATSDTTGSGTEAFF.

The CDR3 DNA reads as TGTGCCAGCAGCTTAGTTGCGGGGGGGCCCACAGATACGCAGTATTTT. Residues: CASSLVAGGPTDTQYF. V is TRBV5-4 and J is TRBJ2-3; TRBD2 aligns across 9 bases. The CDR3 extends over 16 amino acids. V shed 2 bases and J 2 bases; nucleotides not matched to a gene: 6. CDR1 is SGHNT, CDR2 YYREEE, per germline (reference sequence).

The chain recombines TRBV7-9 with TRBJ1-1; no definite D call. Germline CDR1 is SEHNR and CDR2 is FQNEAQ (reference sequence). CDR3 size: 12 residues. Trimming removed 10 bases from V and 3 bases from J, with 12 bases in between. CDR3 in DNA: TGTGCCATCAGAGGGTTTTACACTGAAGCTTTCTTT. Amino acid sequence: CAIRGFYTEAFF.

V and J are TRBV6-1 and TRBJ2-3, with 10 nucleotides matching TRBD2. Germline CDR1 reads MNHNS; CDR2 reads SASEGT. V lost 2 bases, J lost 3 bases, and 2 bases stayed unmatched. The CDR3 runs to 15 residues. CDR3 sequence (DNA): TGTGCCAGCAGTGAACCGGGACTAGCGACAGATACGCAGTATTTT. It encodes CASSEPGLATDTQYF.

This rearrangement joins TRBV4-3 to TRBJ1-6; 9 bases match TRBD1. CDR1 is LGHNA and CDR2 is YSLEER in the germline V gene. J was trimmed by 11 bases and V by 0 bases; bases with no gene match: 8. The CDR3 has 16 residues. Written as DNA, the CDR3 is TGCGCCAGCAGCCAAGATCTCGGACAGGGGAGGACACCCCTCCACTTT. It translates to CASSQDLGQGRTPLHF.

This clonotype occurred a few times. DNA of the CDR3: TGCAGTGCTAGTGCGCGTCGAGTAGCGAGCGAGCAGTACTTC. Translation: CSASARRVASEQYF. The rearrangement joins TRBV20-1 to TRBJ2-7; tentative D call: TRBD2 (5 bases). Germline assignment: CDR1 DFQATT and CDR2 SNEGSKA (reference sequence). This CDR3 is 14 amino acids long. V was shortened by 3 bases and J by 6 bases, with 18 bases between the two germline ends.

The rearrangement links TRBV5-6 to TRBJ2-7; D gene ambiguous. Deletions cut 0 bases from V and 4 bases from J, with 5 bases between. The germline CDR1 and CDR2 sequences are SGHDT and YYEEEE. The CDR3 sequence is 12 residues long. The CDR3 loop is CASSLEGYEQYF. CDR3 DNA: TGTGCCAGCAGCTTGGAAGGGTACGAGCAGTACTTC.

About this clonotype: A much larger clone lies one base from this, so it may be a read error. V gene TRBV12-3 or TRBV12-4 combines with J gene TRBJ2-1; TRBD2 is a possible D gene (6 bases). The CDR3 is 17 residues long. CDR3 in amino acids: CASSPPQRAPSYNERFF. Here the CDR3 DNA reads TGTGCCAGCAGTCCCCCACAGCGGGCACCCTCCTACAATGAGCGGTTCTTC.

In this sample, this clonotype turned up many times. This CDR3 reads CASSGTQRGFNYGYTF. CDR3 in DNA: TGTGCCAGCAGTGGGACCCAGAGAGGGTTTAACTATGGCTACACCTTC. This chain joins TRBV6-5 and TRBJ1-2; D may be TRBD1 (5 bases). This CDR3 has 16 amino acids. The germline V gene encodes CDR1 MNHEY and CDR2 SVGAGI. V lost 5 bases and J 1 base, leaving 17 bases between the germline ends.

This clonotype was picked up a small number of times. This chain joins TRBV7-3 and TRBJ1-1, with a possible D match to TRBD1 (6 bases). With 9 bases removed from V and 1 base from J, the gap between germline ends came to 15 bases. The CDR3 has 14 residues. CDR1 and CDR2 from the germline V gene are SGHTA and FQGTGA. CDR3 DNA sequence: TGTGCCAGTCAAGCCGGGACAACGAACACTGAAGCTTTCTTT. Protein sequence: CASQAGTTNTEAFF.

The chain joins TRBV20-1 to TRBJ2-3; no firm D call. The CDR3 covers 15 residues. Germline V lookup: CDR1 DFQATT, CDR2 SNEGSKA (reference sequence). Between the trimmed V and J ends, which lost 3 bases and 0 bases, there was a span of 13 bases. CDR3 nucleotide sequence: TGCAGTGCTAGTCTACAGCGACAAAGCACAGATACGCAGTATTTT. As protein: CSASLQRQSTDTQYF.

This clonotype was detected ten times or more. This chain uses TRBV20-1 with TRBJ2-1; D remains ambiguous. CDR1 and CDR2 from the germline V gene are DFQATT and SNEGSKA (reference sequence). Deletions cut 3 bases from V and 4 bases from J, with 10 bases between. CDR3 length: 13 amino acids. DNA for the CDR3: TGCAGTGCTAGTAAGAATTCTTACAATGAGCAGTTCTTC. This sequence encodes CSASKNSYNEQFF.

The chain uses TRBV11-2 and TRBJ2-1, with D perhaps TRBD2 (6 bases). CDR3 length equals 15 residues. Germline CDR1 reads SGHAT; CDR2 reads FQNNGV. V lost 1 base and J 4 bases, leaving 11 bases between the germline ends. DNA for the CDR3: TGTGCCAGCAGCTTAGTGCGGGGCCTTTACAATGAGCAGTTCTTC. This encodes CASSLVRGLYNEQFF.